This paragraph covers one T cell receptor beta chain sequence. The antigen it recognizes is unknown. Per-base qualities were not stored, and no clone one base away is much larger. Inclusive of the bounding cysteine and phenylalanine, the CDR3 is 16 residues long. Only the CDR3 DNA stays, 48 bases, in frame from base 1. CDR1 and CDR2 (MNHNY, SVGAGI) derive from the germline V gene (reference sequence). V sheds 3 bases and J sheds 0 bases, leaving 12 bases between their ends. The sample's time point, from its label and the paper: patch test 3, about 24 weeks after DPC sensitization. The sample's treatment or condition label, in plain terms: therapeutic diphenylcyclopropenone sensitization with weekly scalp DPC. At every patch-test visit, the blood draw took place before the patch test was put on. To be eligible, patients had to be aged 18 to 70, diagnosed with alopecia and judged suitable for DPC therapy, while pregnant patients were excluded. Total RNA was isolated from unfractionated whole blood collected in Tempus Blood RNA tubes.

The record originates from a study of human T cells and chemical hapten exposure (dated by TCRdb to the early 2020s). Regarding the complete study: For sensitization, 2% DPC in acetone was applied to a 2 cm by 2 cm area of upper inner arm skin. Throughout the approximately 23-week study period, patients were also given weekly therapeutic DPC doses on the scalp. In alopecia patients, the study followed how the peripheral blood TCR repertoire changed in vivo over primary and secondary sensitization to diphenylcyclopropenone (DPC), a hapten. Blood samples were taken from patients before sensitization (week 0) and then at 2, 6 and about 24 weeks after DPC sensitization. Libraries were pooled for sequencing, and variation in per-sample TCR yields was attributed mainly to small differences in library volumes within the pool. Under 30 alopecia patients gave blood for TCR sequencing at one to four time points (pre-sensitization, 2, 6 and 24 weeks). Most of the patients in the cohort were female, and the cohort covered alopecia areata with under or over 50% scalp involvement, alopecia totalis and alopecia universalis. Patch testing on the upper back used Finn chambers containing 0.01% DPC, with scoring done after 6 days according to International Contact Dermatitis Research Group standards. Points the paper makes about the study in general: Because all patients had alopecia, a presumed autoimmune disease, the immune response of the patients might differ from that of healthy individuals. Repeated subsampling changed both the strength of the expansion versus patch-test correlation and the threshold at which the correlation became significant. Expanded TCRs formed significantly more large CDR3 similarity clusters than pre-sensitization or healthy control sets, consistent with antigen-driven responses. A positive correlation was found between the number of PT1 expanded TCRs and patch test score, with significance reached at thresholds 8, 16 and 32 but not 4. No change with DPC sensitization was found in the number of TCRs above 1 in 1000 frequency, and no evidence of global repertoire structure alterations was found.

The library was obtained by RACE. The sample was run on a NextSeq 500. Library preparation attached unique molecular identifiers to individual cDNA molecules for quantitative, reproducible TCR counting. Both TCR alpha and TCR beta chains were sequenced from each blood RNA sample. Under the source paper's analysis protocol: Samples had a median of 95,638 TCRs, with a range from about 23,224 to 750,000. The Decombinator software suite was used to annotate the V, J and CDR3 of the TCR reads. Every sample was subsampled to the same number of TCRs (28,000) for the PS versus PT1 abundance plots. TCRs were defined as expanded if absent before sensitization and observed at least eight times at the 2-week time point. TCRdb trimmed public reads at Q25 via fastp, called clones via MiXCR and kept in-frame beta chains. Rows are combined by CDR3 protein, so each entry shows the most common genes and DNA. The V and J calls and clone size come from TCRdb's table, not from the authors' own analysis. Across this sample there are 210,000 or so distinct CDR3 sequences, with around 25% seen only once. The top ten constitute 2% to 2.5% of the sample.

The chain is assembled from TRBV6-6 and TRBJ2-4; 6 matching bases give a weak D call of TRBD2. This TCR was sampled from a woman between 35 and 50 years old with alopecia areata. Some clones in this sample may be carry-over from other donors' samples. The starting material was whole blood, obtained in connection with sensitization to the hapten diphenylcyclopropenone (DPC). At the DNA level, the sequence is TGTGCCAGCAGTTATCCGGACTACCTAGCCAAAAACATTCAGTACTTC. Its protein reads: CASSYPDYLAKNIQYF.